This T cell receptor (beta chain) appears in the sequencing data of a study of circulating CD8 cells and anti-PD-1 response in melanoma. Study-level points and caveats: DNEG was most diverse; TIGIT repertoires were least diverse. Some patients were treatment-naive; others were previously treated.

J was trimmed by 5 bases and V by 2 bases; bases with no gene match: 8. CDR3 length equals 15 residues. Germline V gene sequence: CDR1 KGHSH, CDR2 LQKENI. Sorting of live CD3+CD8+TCRalphabeta+ cells by PD-1 and/or TIGIT gave four subsets. This clonotype is medium-sized (0.01 to 0.1%) by share. As yet, its antigen is unknown. Each library started from about 15 ng of total RNA using the QIAseq Immune Repertoire TCR panel. MiXCR was run by TCRdb on the reads, yielding one entry per CDR3 protein. The table shows about 710 distinct CDR3 sequences, with 6% to 9% occurring only once. The origin of this receptor is a human donor with melanoma. V usage is TRBV18 and J usage is TRBJ2-7; TRBD1 agrees at 8 bases. Sequenced here: CD8+ T cells from PBMCs, sampled at baseline or after one month of anti-PD-1 therapy (not recorded which). The CDR3 DNA follows: TGTGCCAGCTCACCAGGTTGGACAGGGTATCACGAGCAGTACTTC. It codes for CASSPGWTGYHEQYF.